The 18 T cell receptor beta chains below were found in one sample sequenced in a study of cytomegalovirus exposure and HLA in healthy donors. Primers: 60 Vbeta forward and 13 Jbeta reverse. Data came from immunoSEQ multiplex PCR; TCRdb stores just in-frame clones and leaves some out. The sample carries 300,000 or so clones, approximately 85% recorded once. The sequencing input was PBMCs. The receptors derive from a woman aged 40 to 50 in good health and CMV-seropositive.

Only a few counts were recorded for this clone. The chain employs TRBV11-2 and TRBJ2-5, with 11 bases aligning to TRBD2. CDR1 is SGHAT and CDR2 is FQNNGV in the germline V gene. Trimming took 3 bases from V and 4 from J; bases not matched to a gene: 7. The length of the CDR3 is 16 residues. The CDR3 spells CASSFSQLAGVETQYF. The CDR3 DNA is TGTGCCAGCAGCTTCTCGCAACTAGCGGGAGTAGAGACCCAGTACTTC. The full variable domain, its missing parts supplied by reference TRBV11-2 and TRBJ2-5, is EAGVAQSPRYKIIEKRQSVAFWCNPISGHATLYWYQQILGQGPKLLIQFQNNGVVDDSQLPKDRFSAERLKGVDSTLKIQPAKLEDSAVYLCASSFSQLAGVETQYFGPGTRLLVL.

The rearrangement joins TRBV27 to TRBJ2-7; 14 bases agree with TRBD2. With V trimmed by 5 bases and J by 3 bases, 3 bases remained unmatched. This CDR3 is built from 15 residues. Germline CDR1 MNHEY, CDR2 SMNVEV (reference sequence). DNA of the CDR3: TGTGCCAGCAGTCCAGGACTAGCGGGAGGCTACGAGCAGTACTTC. Protein: CASSPGLAGGYEQYF.

The chain is built from TRBV19 and TRBJ1-2; tentatively, D is TRBD1 (5 bases). The CDR3 contains 14 residues. V was cut by 3 bases and J by 3 bases, with 11 bases left in between. The germline V gene has CDR1 LNHDA and CDR2 SQIVND (reference sequence). The CDR3 reads CASSMLRVDYGYTF. In nucleotides, the CDR3 is TGTGCCAGTAGTATGCTCAGGGTGGACTATGGCTACACCTTC. Complete variable domain (other parts from reference TRBV19 and TRBJ1-2): DGGITQSPKYLFRKEGQNVTLSCEQNLNHDAMYWYRQDPGQGLRLIYYSQIVNDFQKGDIAEGYSVSREKKESFPLTVTSAQKNPTAFYLCASSMLRVDYGYTFGSGTRLTVV.

The chain couples TRBV6-1 to TRBJ1-1, with D possibly TRBD1 on 6 matching bases. Trimming removed 1 base from V and 4 bases from J, with 7 bases in between. Germline V gene sequence: CDR1 MNHNS, CDR2 SASEGT. CDR3 length: 13 amino acids. DNA for the CDR3: TGTGCCAGCAGTGAAGTGACAGGCACTGAAGCTTTCTTT. Its protein is CASSEVTGTEAFF.

This chain joins TRBV14 and TRBJ2-5; TRBD2 matches at 8 bases. The CDR3 has 15 amino acids. From germline, CDR1 is SGHDN and CDR2 FVKESK. V was pared by 1 base and J by 11 bases, with 12 bases of the junction left unmatched. The chain's CDR3 is CASSQGSGRPLEQYF. CDR3 coding DNA: TGTGCCAGCAGCCAAGGGAGCGGGAGACCCTTAGAGCAGTACTTC.

About this clone itself: The sample carries other DNA sequences with the same CDR3. The V gene is TRBV30, the J gene TRBJ1-6, with TRBD1 matching over 8 bases. J gave up 6 bases and V 7 bases, and 8 bases lay outside the gene matches. The CDR3 runs 14 residues. CDR1 and CDR2 (germline): GTSNPN, SVGIG (reference sequence). The CDR3 protein is CALTSDRANSPLHF. The DNA for the CDR3 is TGTGCCTTAACGTCGGACAGGGCTAATTCACCCCTCCACTTT. The full variable domain, completed using reference TRBV30 and TRBJ1-6, is SQTIHQWPATLVQPVGSPLSLECTVEGTSNPNLYWYRQAAGRGLQLLFYSVGIGQISSEVPQNLSASRPQDRQFILSSKKLLLSDSGFYLCALTSDRANSPLHFGNGTRLTVT.

The rearrangement links TRBV18 to TRBJ1-1; maybe TRBD1 (6 bases). The ends were cut back, 3 bases at V and 1 base at J, with 12 bases in the middle. Germline V gives CDR1 KGHSH, CDR2 LQKENI. This CDR3 has 15 amino acids. The CDR3 nucleotides read TGTGCCAGCTCACCCATCCGACAGGCGAACACTGAAGCTTTCTTT. This sequence encodes CASSPIRQANTEAFF. The whole variable domain, remainder taken from reference TRBV18 and TRBJ1-1, is NAGVMQNPRHLVRRRGQEARLRCSPMKGHSHVYWYRQLPEEGLKFMVYLQKENIIDESGMPKERFSAEFPKEGPSILRIQQVVRGDSAAYFCASSPIRQANTEAFFGQGTRLTVV.

The rearrangement joins TRBV19 to TRBJ1-6; tentative D call: TRBD1 (6 bases). V lost 1 base to trimming and J lost 10 bases, with 8 bases between them. The CDR3 has 13 residues. CDR1 and CDR2 (germline): LNHDA, SQIVND (reference sequence). The CDR3 DNA reads TGTGCCAGTAGTATAGGGACAGCCTCACCCCTCCACTTT. Its translation: CASSIGTASPLHF.

This clone was found once. This chain links TRBV27 with TRBJ2-5; TRBD1 is a possible D gene (6 bases). CDR3 length: 13 amino acids. V lost 3 bases, J lost 4 bases, and 9 bases lay in between. Germline V CDR1 and CDR2: MNHEY, SMNVEV (reference sequence). The CDR3 reads CASSLLRGETQYF. The CDR3 DNA reads as TGTGCCAGCAGTTTGCTCAGGGGAGAGACCCAGTACTTC.

The V and J genes are TRBV4-2 and TRBJ2-1, with TRBD2 identical over 9 bases. From germline, CDR1 is LGHNA and CDR2 YNFKEQ. The CDR3 covers 16 residues. The trim removed 0 bases at V and 6 bases at J, leaving 6 bases unmatched. The DNA for the CDR3 is TGTGCCAGCAGCCAAGATAGCGGGAGCTTTGCCAATGAGCAGTTCTTC. It translates to CASSQDSGSFANEQFF.

V and J are TRBV15 and TRBJ2-2; D not certain. V lost 6 bases and J 6 bases, leaving 17 bases between the germline ends. The CDR3 loop spans 15 amino acids. CDR1 LNHNV and CDR2 YYDKDF come from the germline V gene (reference sequence). DNA of the CDR3: TGTGCCACCAGTGGAGAAGGTACTGGCGCCGGGGAGCTGTTTTTT. The encoded protein is CATSGEGTGAGELFF. Complete variable domain (other parts from reference TRBV15 and TRBJ2-2): DAMVIQNPRYQVTQFGKPVTLSCSQTLNHNVMYWYQQKSSQAPKLLFHYYDKDFNNEADTPDNFQSRRPNTSFCFLDIRSPGLGDTAMYLCATSGEGTGAGELFFGEGSRLTVL.

This clone was seen just once. The chain combines TRBV7-9 with TRBJ1-1; TRBD1 agrees at 7 bases. The CDR3 length is 14 residues. Germline V gene sequence: CDR1 SEHNR, CDR2 FQNEAQ (reference sequence). Trimming took 4 bases from V and 4 from J; bases not matched to a gene: 6. The CDR3 DNA follows: TGTGCCAGCAGCTCCCGGGACAGTATCACTGAAGCTTTCTTT. Encoded protein: CASSSRDSITEAFF. Full variable domain (outside the CDR3, taken from reference TRBV7-9 and TRBJ1-1): DTGVSQNPRHKITKRGQNVTFRCDPISEHNRLYWYRQTLGQGPEFLTYFQNEAQLEKSRLLSDRFSAERPKGSFSTLEIQRTEQGDSAMYLCASSSRDSITEAFFGQGTRLTVV.

The chain joins TRBV6-5 to TRBJ2-3, with a possible D match to TRBD1 (6 bases). This CDR3 region has 15 residues. Germline lookup yields CDR1 MNHEY and CDR2 SVGAGI. Trimming pared 2 bases from V and 0 bases from J, leaving 9 bases between. CDR3 protein: CASSYGGSSTDTQYF. As DNA, the CDR3 is TGTGCCAGCAGTTACGGGGGCTCTAGCACAGATACGCAGTATTTT.

The gene calls are TRBV6-6 and TRBJ2-7; 7 bases align to TRBD2. After removal of 6 bases from V and 3 bases from J, the junction contained 8 bases not matched to a gene. The CDR3 is made up of 14 amino acids. Germline V gene data show CDR1 as MNHNY and CDR2 as SVGAGI (reference sequence). The CDR3 DNA sequence: TGTGCCAGCAGGTCAGGACTAGAGATCTACGAGCAGTACTTC. Protein: CASRSGLEIYEQYF.

This chain joins TRBV15 and TRBJ1-2; 9 bases align to TRBD1. This CDR3 is built from 15 residues. Trimming cost V 3 bases and J 0 bases; bases outside gene matches: 2. CDR1 is LNHNV, CDR2 YYDKDF, per germline (reference sequence). CDR3 DNA sequence: TGTGCCACCAGCAGGGGACAGGGTACTAACTATGGCTACACCTTC. It translates to CATSRGQGTNYGYTF.

This clone was counted a single time. The chain has TRBV7-9 and TRBJ2-7; 9 positions agree with TRBD1. The CDR3 covers 15 residues. V shed 1 base and J 1 base; nucleotides not matched to a gene: 2. From germline, CDR1 is SEHNR and CDR2 FQNEAQ (reference sequence). The DNA for the CDR3 is TGTGCCAGCAGCTTAGGGACAGGGGTATCCTACGAGCAGTACTTC. Translating gives CASSLGTGVSYEQYF. The variable domain in full, with the rest retrieved from reference TRBV7-9 and TRBJ2-7, is DTGVSQNPRHKITKRGQNVTFRCDPISEHNRLYWYRQTLGQGPEFLTYFQNEAQLEKSRLLSDRFSAERPKGSFSTLEIQRTEQGDSAMYLCASSLGTGVSYEQYFGPGTRLTVT.

The chain combines TRBV2 with TRBJ2-7, with 7 bases fitting TRBD1. This CDR3 comprises 13 residues. The germline V gene encodes CDR1 SNHLY and CDR2 FYNNEI. With V trimmed by 6 bases and J by 3 bases, 5 bases remained unmatched. CDR3 amino acids: CASRKDRVYEQYF. The DNA of the CDR3 is TGTGCCAGCAGAAAAGACAGGGTCTACGAGCAGTACTTC.

The chain combines TRBV28 with TRBJ1-1; D not resolved. Germline V CDR1 and CDR2: MDHEN, SYDVKM. The CDR3 is 13 residues long. V lost 3 bases and J lost 1, with 6 bases in between. Here the CDR3 DNA reads TGTGCCAGCAGTTTGAGCTGGAACACTGAAGCTTTCTTT. Translated: CASSLSWNTEAFF.